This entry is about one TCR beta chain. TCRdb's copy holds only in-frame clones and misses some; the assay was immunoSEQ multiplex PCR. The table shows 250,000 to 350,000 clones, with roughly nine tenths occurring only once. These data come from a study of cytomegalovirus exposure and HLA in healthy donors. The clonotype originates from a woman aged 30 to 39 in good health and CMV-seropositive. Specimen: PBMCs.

The DNA for the CDR3 is TGTGCCAGCAGCCAAGTTGGACAGGGTGACGTGGATACGCAGTATTTT. Its protein product is CASSQVGQGDVDTQYF. The rearrangement links TRBV4-2 to TRBJ2-3, with 8 bases identical to TRBD1. Germline CDR1 is LGHNA and CDR2 is YNFKEQ. CDR3 length equals 16 residues. The V gene end was trimmed by 1 base and the J gene end by 6 bases; junction bases not matched to a gene: 9.